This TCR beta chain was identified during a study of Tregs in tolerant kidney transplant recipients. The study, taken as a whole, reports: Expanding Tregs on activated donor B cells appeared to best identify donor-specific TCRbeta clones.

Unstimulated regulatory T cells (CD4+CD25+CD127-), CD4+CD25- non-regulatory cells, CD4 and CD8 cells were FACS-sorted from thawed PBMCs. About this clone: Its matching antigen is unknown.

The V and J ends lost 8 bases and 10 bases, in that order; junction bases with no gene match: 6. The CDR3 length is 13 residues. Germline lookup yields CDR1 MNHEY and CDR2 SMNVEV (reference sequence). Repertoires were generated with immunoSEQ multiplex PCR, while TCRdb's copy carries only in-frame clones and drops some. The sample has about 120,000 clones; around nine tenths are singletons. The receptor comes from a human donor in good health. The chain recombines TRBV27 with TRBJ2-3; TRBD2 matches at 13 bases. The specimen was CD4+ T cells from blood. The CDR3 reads CASGKLAGGAQYF. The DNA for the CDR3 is TGTGCCAGCGGAAAACTAGCGGGAGGGGCGCAGTATTTT.